Presented here are 16 T cell receptor beta chains from one specimen sequenced in a study of blood T cell repertoires in COVID-19 (dated by TCRdb to the early 2020s). Libraries were made using the immunoSEQ multiplex PCR assay. In TCRdb, the immuneACCESS table is reduced to in-frame sequences with V and J assigned. These tables do not hold every clone; where another copy was compared, an unresolved V gene accounts for under half, and the others remain unexplained. This sample holds around 190,000 clones; around 80% were observed only once. The ten largest clones add up to roughly 6.8% of the sample. Sequencing was carried out using peripheral blood. The receptors originated from a human donor in a cohort sampled during active COVID-19.

The chain is built from TRBV5-8 and TRBJ1-1; 7 bases align to TRBD1. Germline assignment: CDR1 SGHTS and CDR2 YDEGEE. The CDR3 loop spans 16 amino acids. J was trimmed by 7 bases and V by 4 bases; bases with no gene match: 16. The CDR3 region is CASSKRQGVRFGEAFF. CDR3 nucleotides: TGTGCCAGCAGCAAACGACAGGGAGTGCGTTTTGGTGAAGCTTTCTTT.

This chain joins TRBV5-6 and TRBJ1-4, with 7 bases lining up with TRBD1. Germline V lookup: CDR1 SGHDT, CDR2 YYEEEE. The CDR3 is 14 residues long. V dropped 3 bases and J dropped 5; count of bases not matched to a gene: 4. The CDR3: CASSSDRVNEKLFF. CDR3 nucleotides: TGTGCCAGCAGCTCCGACAGGGTGAATGAAAAACTGTTTTTT.

This clone is a singleton in its sample. The chain uses TRBV29-1 and TRBJ1-5, with D perhaps TRBD1 (6 bases). Germline V lookup: CDR1 SQVTM, CDR2 ANQGSEA. The CDR3 has 13 residues. The V end was cut by 8 bases, the J end by 6 bases, with 17 bases between. The CDR3 bases are TGCAGCATACAATCAGGGGAGGGTCAGCCCCAGCATTTT. This codes for CSIQSGEGQPQHF.

This sequence joins TRBV19 and TRBJ2-5; the D gene is possibly TRBD2 (5 bases). Deletions cut 6 bases from V and 0 bases from J, with 17 bases between. The CDR3 has 16 residues. The V gene's germline CDR1 is LNHDA and CDR2 SQIVND (reference sequence). DNA of the CDR3: TGTGCCAGTAGCCCTGGACTCTCACCGTACCAAGAGACCCAGTACTTC. Encoded protein: CASSPGLSPYQETQYF. Full variable domain (remainder filled in from reference TRBV19 and TRBJ2-5): DGGITQSPKYLFRKEGQNVTLSCEQNLNHDAMYWYRQDPGQGLRLIYYSQIVNDFQKGDIAEGYSVSREKKESFPLTVTSAQKNPTAFYLCASSPGLSPYQETQYFGPGTRLLVL.

V gene TRBV7-9 combines with J gene TRBJ2-5; D is unresolved. The CDR3 is 14 amino acids. Trimming cost V 11 bases and J 0 bases, with 16 bases left between them. The germline gives CDR1 SEHNR, CDR2 FQNEAQ (reference sequence). CDR3 in amino acids: CAGEAFPYQETQYF. The CDR3 DNA reads TGTGCCGGAGAAGCCTTTCCGTACCAAGAGACCCAGTACTTC. The whole variable domain, remainder taken from reference TRBV7-9 and TRBJ2-5, is DTGVSQNPRHKITKRGQNVTFRCDPISEHNRLYWYRQTLGQGPEFLTYFQNEAQLEKSRLLSDRFSAERPKGSFSTLEIQRTEQGDSAMYLCAGEAFPYQETQYFGPGTRLLVL.

This rearrangement joins TRBV7-8 to TRBJ1-1; tentatively, D is TRBD1 (6 bases). The length of the CDR3 is 15 residues. Trimming removed 1 base from V and 3 bases from J, with 12 bases in between. The V gene's germline CDR1 is SGHVS and CDR2 FQNEAQ. The CDR3 reads CASSLGPRGDTEAFF. DNA of the CDR3: TGTGCCAGCAGCTTAGGTCCCAGGGGTGACACTGAAGCTTTCTTT.

The chain links TRBV19 to TRBJ1-1; D gene ambiguous. This CDR3 has 15 residues. V shed 3 bases and J shed 5 bases, with 16 bases lying between them. From germline, CDR1 is LNHDA and CDR2 SQIVND (reference sequence). DNA for the CDR3: TGTGCCAGTAGTATCTCCCCCGGGGAATTGACTGAAGCTTTCTTT. Amino acids: CASSISPGELTEAFF.

The V gene is TRBV11-3, the J gene TRBJ2-1; D may be TRBD2 (5 bases). The germline V gene encodes CDR1 SGHNT and CDR2 YENEEA. The V and J ends lost 1 base and 5 bases respectively, with 12 bases between them. CDR3 length equals 15 residues. The CDR3 DNA follows: TGTGCCAGCAGCTTAGGTGGCGGGCTGAACAATGAGCAGTTCTTC. It translates to CASSLGGGLNNEQFF.

The CDR3 coding sequence is TGTGCCAGCAGCCAGATACAGGGTAATGAAAAACTGTTTTTT. It specifies CASSQIQGNEKLFF. V gene TRBV3-1 (or the pseudogene TRBV3-2) combines with J gene TRBJ1-4; D perhaps matches TRBD1 (6 bases). V was cut by 3 bases and J by 4 bases, with 9 bases left in between. Germline V gene data show CDR1 as LGHDT and CDR2 as YNNKEL (reference sequence). The CDR3 totals 14 residues.

The chain links TRBV13 to TRBJ2-7, with TRBD1 identical over 7 bases. The CDR3 is made up of 13 amino acids. V gave up 5 bases and J gave up 5 bases; unmatched junction bases: 6. From germline, CDR1 is PRHDT and CDR2 FYEKMQ (reference sequence). In DNA form, the CDR3 reads TGTGCCAGCAGCCCCCCAGACAGGGACGAGCAGTACTTC. This translates into CASSPPDRDEQYF.

The V call is TRBV12-3 or TRBV12-4, the J call TRBJ1-5; 7 bases line up with TRBD1. The junction had 0 bases not matched to a gene; V was cut back by 5 bases and J by 2 bases. This CDR3 spans 13 amino acids. This chain's CDR3 is CASSTGGNQPQHF. The CDR3 coding sequence is TGTGCCAGCAGTACAGGGGGCAATCAGCCCCAGCATTTT.

The rearrangement links TRBV9 to TRBJ1-1; D is perhaps TRBD1 (6 bases). In germline, CDR1 is SGDLS, CDR2 YYNGEE. The ends were cut back, 3 bases at V and 3 bases at J, with 15 bases in the middle. The CDR3 consists of 15 residues. The CDR3 region is CASSGYREQDTEAFF. Here the CDR3 DNA reads TGTGCCAGCAGCGGTTACAGGGAACAGGACACTGAAGCTTTCTTT.

The genes are TRBV6-6 and TRBJ1-5, with D tentatively TRBD1 (5 bases). The CDR3 runs to 13 residues. The V gene lost 7 bases and the J gene lost 3 bases, with 10 bases spanning the gap. Germline CDR1 is MNHNY and CDR2 is SVGAGI (reference sequence). CDR3 protein: CASTTAVNQPQHF. CDR3 DNA: TGTGCCAGCACGACAGCTGTCAATCAGCCCCAGCATTTT.

There are a few counts of this clone. The chain joins TRBV12-3 or TRBV12-4 to TRBJ1-1; no firm D call. Trimming took 6 bases from V and 3 from J, leaving 8 bases between them. The CDR3 sequence is 12 residues long. The CDR3, as DNA: TGTGCCAGCAGCCCCGCGGACACTGAAGCTTTCTTT. Its protein is CASSPADTEAFF.

V and J are TRBV12-3 or TRBV12-4 and TRBJ1-2; D remains unclear. V shed 5 bases and J shed 5 bases, with 12 bases lying between them. This CDR3 has 13 amino acids. DNA for the CDR3: TGTGCCAGCAGTCTAGGGTCCGGGTATGGCTACACCTTC. Translation: CASSLGSGYGYTF.

This clone came up once. The chain has TRBV4-2 and TRBJ2-4, with D possibly TRBD1 on 5 matching bases. V lost 4 bases, J lost 0 bases, and 19 bases lay in between. This CDR3 contains 18 residues. The germline CDR1 and CDR2 sequences are LGHNA and YNFKEQ. The CDR3 DNA sequence: TGTGCCAGCAGCCCACGAACAACGAACAGGTTAGCCAAAAACATTCAGTACTTC. Residues: CASSPRTTNRLAKNIQYF.